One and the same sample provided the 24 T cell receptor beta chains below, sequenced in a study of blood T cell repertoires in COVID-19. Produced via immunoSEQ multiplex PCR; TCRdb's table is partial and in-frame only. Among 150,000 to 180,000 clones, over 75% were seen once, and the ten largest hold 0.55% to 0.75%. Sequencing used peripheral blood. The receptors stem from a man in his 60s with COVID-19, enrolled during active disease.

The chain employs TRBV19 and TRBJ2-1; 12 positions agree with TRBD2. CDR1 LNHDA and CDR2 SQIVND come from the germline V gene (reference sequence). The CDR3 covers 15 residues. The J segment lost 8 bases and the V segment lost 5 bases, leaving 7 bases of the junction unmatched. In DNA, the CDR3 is TGTGCCAGTAGTGCCCTAGCGGGGGGGGCGGATGAGCAGTTCTTC. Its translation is CASSALAGGADEQFF.

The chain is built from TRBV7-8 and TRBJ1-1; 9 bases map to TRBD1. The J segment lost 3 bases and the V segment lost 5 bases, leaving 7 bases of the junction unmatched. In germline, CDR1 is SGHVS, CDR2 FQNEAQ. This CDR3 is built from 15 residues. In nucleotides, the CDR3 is TGTGCCAGCAGCCATTCCGACAGGGGGTACACTGAAGCTTTCTTT. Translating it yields CASSHSDRGYTEAFF. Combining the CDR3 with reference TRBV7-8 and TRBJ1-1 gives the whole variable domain GAGVSQSPRYKVAKRGQDVALRCDPISGHVSLFWYQQALGQGPEFLTYFQNEAQLDKSGLPSDRFFAERPEGSVSTLKIQRTQQEDSAVYLCASSHSDRGYTEAFFGQGTRLTVV.

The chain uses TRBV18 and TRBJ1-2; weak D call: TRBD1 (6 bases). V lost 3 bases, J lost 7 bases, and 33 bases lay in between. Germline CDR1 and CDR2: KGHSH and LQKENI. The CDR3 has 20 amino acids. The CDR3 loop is CASSPPSGGAIRGRGGGYTF. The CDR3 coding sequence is TGTGCCAGCTCACCCCCCAGCGGGGGGGCAATCAGGGGCCGCGGCGGTGGCTACACCTTC.

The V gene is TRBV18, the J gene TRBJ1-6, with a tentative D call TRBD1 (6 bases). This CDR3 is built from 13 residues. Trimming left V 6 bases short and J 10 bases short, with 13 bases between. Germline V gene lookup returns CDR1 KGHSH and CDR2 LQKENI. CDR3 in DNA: TGTGCCAGCTCTACAGTACAGGGATCACCCCTCCACTTT. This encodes CASSTVQGSPLHF.

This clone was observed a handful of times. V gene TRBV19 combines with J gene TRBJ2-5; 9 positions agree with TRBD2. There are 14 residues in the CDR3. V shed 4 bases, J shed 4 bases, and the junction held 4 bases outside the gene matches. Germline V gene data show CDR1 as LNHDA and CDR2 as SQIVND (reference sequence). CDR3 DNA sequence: TGTGCCAGTAGTAGCGGGAGGGTCGGAGAGACCCAGTACTTC. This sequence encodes CASSSGRVGETQYF.

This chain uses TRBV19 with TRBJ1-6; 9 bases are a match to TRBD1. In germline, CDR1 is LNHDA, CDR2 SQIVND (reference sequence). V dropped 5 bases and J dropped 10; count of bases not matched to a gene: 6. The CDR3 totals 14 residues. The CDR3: CASSPPGQGSPLHF. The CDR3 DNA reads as TGTGCCAGTAGTCCCCCCGGACAGGGGTCACCCCTCCACTTT.

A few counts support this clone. CDR3 bases: TGTGCCAGCAGTACCACTAGCGGAATGAGCTCCTACAATGAGCAGTTCTTC. Its protein is CASSTTSGMSSYNEQFF. The rearrangement joins TRBV25-1 to TRBJ2-1; 8 bases map to TRBD2. The V gene end was trimmed by 5 bases and the J gene end by 0 bases; junction bases not matched to a gene: 9. Germline V gene data show CDR1 as MGHDK and CDR2 as SYGVNS. This CDR3 has 17 amino acids. The full variable domain, in which reference TRBV25-1 and TRBJ2-1 provide the parts outside the CDR3, is EADIYQTPRYLVIGTGKKITLECSQTMGHDKMYWYQQDPGMELHLIHYSYGVNSTEKGDLSSESTVSRIRTEHFPLTLESARPSHTSQYLCASSTTSGMSSYNEQFFGPGTRLTVL.

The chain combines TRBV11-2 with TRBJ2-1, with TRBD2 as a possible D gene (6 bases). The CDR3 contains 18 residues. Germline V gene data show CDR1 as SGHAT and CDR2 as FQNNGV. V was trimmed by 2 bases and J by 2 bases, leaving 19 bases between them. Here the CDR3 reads CASSLHSIPGGAYNEQFF. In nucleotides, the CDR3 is TGTGCCAGCAGCTTACATTCTATACCGGGCGGGGCCTACAATGAGCAGTTCTTC.

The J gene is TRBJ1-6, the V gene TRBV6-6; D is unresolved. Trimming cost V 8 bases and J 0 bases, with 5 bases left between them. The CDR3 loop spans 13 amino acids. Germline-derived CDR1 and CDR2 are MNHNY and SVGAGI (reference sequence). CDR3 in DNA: TGTGCCAGCGGTAGCTCCTATAATTCACCCCTCCACTTT. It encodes CASGSSYNSPLHF.

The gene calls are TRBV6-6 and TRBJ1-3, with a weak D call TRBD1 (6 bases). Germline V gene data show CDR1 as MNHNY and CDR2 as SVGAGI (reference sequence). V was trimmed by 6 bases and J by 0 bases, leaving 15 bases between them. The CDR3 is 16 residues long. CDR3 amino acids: CASSQGQLSSGNTIYF. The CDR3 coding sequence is TGTGCCAGCAGCCAAGGACAGTTAAGCTCTGGAAACACCATATATTTT.

The CDR3 coding sequence is TGTGCCAGCAGCCAGACAGGTCATGGAAACACCATATATTTT. Translation: CASSQTGHGNTIYF. The chain uses TRBV5-6 and TRBJ1-3; possibly TRBD1 for D (6 bases). Looked up from germline, CDR1 is SGHDT and CDR2 is YYEEEE. Trimming cost V 4 bases and J 3 bases, with 11 bases left between them. The CDR3 is made up of 14 amino acids.

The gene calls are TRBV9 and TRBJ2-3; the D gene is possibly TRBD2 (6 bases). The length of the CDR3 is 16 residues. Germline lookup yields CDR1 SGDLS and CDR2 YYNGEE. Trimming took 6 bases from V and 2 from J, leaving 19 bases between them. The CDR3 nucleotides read TGTGCCAGCACCCAAGGTGAGGGGAGGCTCACAGATACGCAGTATTTT. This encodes CASTQGEGRLTDTQYF.

The CDR3 DNA is TGTGCCAGCAGTTTACCGACAAACACTGAAGCTTTCTTT. Translation gives CASSLPTNTEAFF. The J gene is TRBJ1-1, the V gene TRBV27, with D uncertain. Trimming took off 2 bases at V and 2 bases at J, with 6 bases between the two ends. Per germline, CDR1 MNHEY and CDR2 SMNVEV (reference sequence). This CDR3 region has 13 residues.

The CDR3 DNA reads as TGCAGTGCTACCCAGGGGGGCGAGCAGTACTTC. Translation: CSATQGGEQYF. The V gene is TRBV20-1, the J gene TRBJ2-7; D might be TRBD1 (7 bases). The CDR3 runs 11 residues. Germline V CDR1 and CDR2: DFQATT, SNEGSKA (reference sequence). Trimming took 4 bases from V and 6 from J, leaving 10 bases between them.

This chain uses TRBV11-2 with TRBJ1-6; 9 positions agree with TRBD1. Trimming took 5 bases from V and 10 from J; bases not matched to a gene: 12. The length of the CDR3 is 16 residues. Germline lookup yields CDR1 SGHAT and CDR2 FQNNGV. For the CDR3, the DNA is TGTGCCAGCAGCATTACATCCGGGACAGGGTCATCACCCCTCCACTTT. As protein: CASSITSGTGSSPLHF. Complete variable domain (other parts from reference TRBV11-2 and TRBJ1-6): EAGVAQSPRYKIIEKRQSVAFWCNPISGHATLYWYQQILGQGPKLLIQFQNNGVVDDSQLPKDRFSAERLKGVDSTLKIQPAKLEDSAVYLCASSITSGTGSSPLHFGNGTRLTVT.

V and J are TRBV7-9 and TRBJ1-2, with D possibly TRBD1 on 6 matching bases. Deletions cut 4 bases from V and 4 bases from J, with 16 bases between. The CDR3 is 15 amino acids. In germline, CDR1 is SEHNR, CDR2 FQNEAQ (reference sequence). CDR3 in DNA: TGTGCCAGCAGCTCAATTGACGAGGGGGTCTATGGCTACACCTTC. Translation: CASSSIDEGVYGYTF.

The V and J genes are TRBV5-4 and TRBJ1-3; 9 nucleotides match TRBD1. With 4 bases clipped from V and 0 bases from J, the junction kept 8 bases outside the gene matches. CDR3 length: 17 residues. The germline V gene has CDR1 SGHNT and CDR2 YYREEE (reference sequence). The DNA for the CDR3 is TGTGCCAGCAGCCCTATCGGACAGGGGCTCTCTGGAAACACCATATATTTT. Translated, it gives CASSPIGQGLSGNTIYF.

The CDR3 DNA sequence: TGTGCCAGCAGCAAACTTACCTACGAGCAGTACTTC. As protein: CASSKLTYEQYF. The chain links TRBV7-2 to TRBJ2-7; D not certain. The CDR3 is 12 residues long. Trimming took off 5 bases at V and 2 bases at J, with 7 bases between the two ends. Germline assignment: CDR1 SGHTA and CDR2 FQGNSA.

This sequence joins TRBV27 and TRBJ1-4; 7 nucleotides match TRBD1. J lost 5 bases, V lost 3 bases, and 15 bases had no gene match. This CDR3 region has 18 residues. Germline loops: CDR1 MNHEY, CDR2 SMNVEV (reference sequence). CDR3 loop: CASSLHRGPDTLNEKLFF. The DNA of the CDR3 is TGTGCCAGCAGTTTGCACAGGGGCCCAGACACTCTAAATGAAAAACTGTTTTTT.

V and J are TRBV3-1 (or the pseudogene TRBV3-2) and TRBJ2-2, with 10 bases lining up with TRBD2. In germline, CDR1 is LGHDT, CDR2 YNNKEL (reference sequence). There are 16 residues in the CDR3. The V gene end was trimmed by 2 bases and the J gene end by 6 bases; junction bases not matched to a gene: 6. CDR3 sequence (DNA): TGTGCCAGCAGCCAAAGTTGGCTAGCGGGGGCCGGGGAGCTGTTTTTT. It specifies CASSQSWLAGAGELFF.

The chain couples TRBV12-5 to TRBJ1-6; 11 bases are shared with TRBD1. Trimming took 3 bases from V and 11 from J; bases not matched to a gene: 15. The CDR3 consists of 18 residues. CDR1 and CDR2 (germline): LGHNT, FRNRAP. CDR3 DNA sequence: TGTGCTAGTGGTTTCCGTGCGGCCTTGGGACAGGGGGATACACCCCTCCACTTT. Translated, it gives CASGFRAALGQGDTPLHF.

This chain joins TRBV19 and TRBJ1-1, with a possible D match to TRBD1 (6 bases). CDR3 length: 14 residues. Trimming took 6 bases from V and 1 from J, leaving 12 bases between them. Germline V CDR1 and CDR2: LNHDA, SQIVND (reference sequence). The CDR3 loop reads CASRSGHTNTEAFF. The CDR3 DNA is TGTGCCAGTAGATCGGGACATACGAACACTGAAGCTTTCTTT.

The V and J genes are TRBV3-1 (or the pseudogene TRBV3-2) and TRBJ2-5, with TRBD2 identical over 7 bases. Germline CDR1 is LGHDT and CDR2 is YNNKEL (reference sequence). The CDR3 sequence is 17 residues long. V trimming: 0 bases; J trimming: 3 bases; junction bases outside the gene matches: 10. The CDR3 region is CASSQDWREYRKETQYF. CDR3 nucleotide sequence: TGTGCCAGCAGCCAAGATTGGCGGGAGTACCGCAAAGAGACCCAGTACTTC.

The CDR3 loop reads CASSPYIVNEQFF. The CDR3 DNA is TGTGCCAGCAGCCCCTATATAGTAAATGAGCAGTTCTTC. V usage is TRBV7-2 and J usage is TRBJ2-1; no clear D gene. CDR3 size: 13 residues. V lost 5 bases and J 7 bases, leaving 12 bases between the germline ends. Per germline, CDR1 SGHTA and CDR2 FQGNSA.